This entry lists 22 T cell receptor beta chains sequenced from one sample in a study of T cells in localized non-small cell lung cancer. Clones were sequenced by immunoSEQ multiplex PCR, and TCRdb holds only the in-frame ones, with some missing. Among around 41,000 clones listed, 90% to 95% were seen once. The material was PBMCs, obtained before any cancer treatment. The receptors here all came from a woman aged 35-75 years with stage II lung adenocarcinoma.

J is TRBJ2-7 and V is TRBV2; D perhaps matches TRBD2 (5 bases). Germline V CDR1 and CDR2: SNHLY, FYNNEI. CDR3 length: 13 residues. Trimming shortened V by 8 bases and J by 1 base, and 12 bases separated the two germline ends. The CDR3 DNA reads TGTGCCAGCGGGCAACTAGTATCCTACGAGCAGTACTTC. Its protein product is CASGQLVSYEQYF.

This clone was counted a single time. V usage is TRBV9 and J usage is TRBJ1-3; no definite D call. Trimming removed 3 bases at V and 0 bases at J, with 10 bases between. The length of the CDR3 is 15 residues. The germline V gene encodes CDR1 SGDLS and CDR2 YYNGEE. CDR3 loop: CASSGPPSSGNTIYF. The CDR3, as DNA: TGTGCCAGCAGCGGACCACCTAGCTCTGGAAACACCATATATTTT. The full variable domain, in which reference TRBV9 and TRBJ1-3 provide the parts outside the CDR3, is DSGVTQTPKHLITATGQRVTLRCSPRSGDLSVYWYQQSLDQGLQFLIQYYNGEERAKGNILERFSAQQFPDLHSELNLSSLELGDSALYFCASSGPPSSGNTIYFGEGSWLTVV.

The chain uses TRBV6-1 and TRBJ1-2; TRBD1 agrees at 7 bases. Germline V gene sequence: CDR1 MNHNS, CDR2 SASEGT. V lost 2 bases to trimming and J lost 2 bases; unmatched junction nucleotides: 2. This CDR3 is 14 amino acids long. Written as DNA, the CDR3 is TGTGCCAGCAGTGAATCAGGGGGGAACTATGGCTACACCTTC. This codes for CASSESGGNYGYTF.

V and J are TRBV5-6 and TRBJ2-3; 12 bases are shared with TRBD2. The V segment lost 4 bases and the J segment 2 bases; nucleotides outside the gene matches: 11. Germline-derived CDR1 and CDR2 are SGHDT and YYEEEE. The CDR3 covers 18 residues. The CDR3 sequence: CASSPTTLAGGSTDTQYF. The CDR3 DNA sequence: TGTGCCAGCAGCCCCACCACACTAGCGGGGGGTTCCACAGATACGCAGTATTTT.

V and J are TRBV14 and TRBJ2-1; 7 bases are a match to TRBD1. This CDR3 is 15 amino acids long. Trimming removed 4 bases from V and 4 bases from J; junction bases left unmatched: 7. Germline CDR1 SGHDN, CDR2 FVKESK. The CDR3 loop reads CASSLPGTAYNEQFF. The CDR3 nucleotides read TGTGCCAGCAGCCTACCCGGGACAGCGTACAATGAGCAGTTCTTC.

The chain carries TRBV6-5 and TRBJ2-3, with 7 bases identical to TRBD2. CDR1 is MNHEY and CDR2 is SVGAGI in the germline V gene. V lost 6 bases, J lost 2 bases, and 2 bases stayed unmatched. The CDR3 is made up of 13 amino acids. The CDR3 spells CASRRGFTDTQYF. In DNA form, the CDR3 reads TGTGCCAGCAGGCGGGGGTTCACAGATACGCAGTATTTT.

This clone was seen just once. CDR3 nucleotide sequence: TGTGCCAGCAGTAGGCAGTGGGGCGAGAGCAATCAGCCCCAGCATTTT. It translates to CASSRQWGESNQPQHF. V gene TRBV27 combines with J gene TRBJ1-5, with D tentatively TRBD1 (5 bases). The CDR3 extends over 16 amino acids. V lost 5 bases and J 1 base, leaving 15 bases between the germline ends. Germline CDR1 MNHEY, CDR2 SMNVEV (reference sequence).

The chain carries TRBV27 and TRBJ1-4, with a weak D call TRBD1 (5 bases). Germline CDR1 reads MNHEY; CDR2 reads SMNVEV (reference sequence). Trimming took off 3 bases at V and 8 bases at J, with 10 bases between the two ends. The CDR3 is 13 residues long. CDR3 sequence reads: CASSFGTGEKLFF. CDR3 sequence (DNA): TGTGCCAGCAGTTTCGGGACTGGGGAAAAACTGTTTTTT. The variable domain in full, completed from reference TRBV27 and TRBJ1-4, reads EAQVTQNPRYLITVTGKKLTVTCSQNMNHEYMSWYRQDPGLGLRQIYYSMNVEVTDKGDVPEGYKVSRKEKRNFPLILESPSPNQTSLYFCASSFGTGEKLFFGSGTQLSVL.

A remark on this clone: Different DNA sequences within this sample yield the same CDR3. The V call is TRBV5-1, the J call TRBJ2-1; 12 nucleotides line up with TRBD2. Germline V gives CDR1 SGHRS, CDR2 YFSETQ. V dropped 5 bases and J dropped 4; count of bases not matched to a gene: 4. The CDR3 is made up of 15 amino acids. The CDR3: CASSSTSGGYNEQFF. The DNA of the CDR3 is TGCGCCAGCAGTTCTACTAGCGGGGGGTACAATGAGCAGTTCTTC.

V and J are TRBV6-1 and TRBJ1-5; D not resolved. The germline V and J ends were trimmed by 6 bases and 3 bases, with 15 bases remaining between them. This CDR3 spans 15 amino acids. Germline V lookup: CDR1 MNHNS, CDR2 SASEGT. DNA for the CDR3: TGTGCCAGCAGCCGCAAGGTACAGACCAATCAGCCCCAGCATTTT. Translation: CASSRKVQTNQPQHF.

The V gene is TRBV7-8, the J gene TRBJ1-2, with TRBD1 matching over 7 bases. Germline loops: CDR1 SGHVS, CDR2 FQNEAQ. This CDR3 has 16 amino acids. V trimming: 0 bases; J trimming: 4 bases; junction bases outside the gene matches: 8. The CDR3 loop is CASSLATPGQRYGYTF. CDR3 DNA sequence: TGTGCCAGCAGCTTAGCCACCCCGGGACAGCGCTATGGCTACACCTTC.

The rearrangement uses TRBV28 and TRBJ2-7; D uncertain. Trimming removed 7 bases from V and 2 bases from J, with 12 bases in between. The CDR3 consists of 13 residues. Germline assignment: CDR1 MDHEN and CDR2 SYDVKM. The CDR3 is CASIAEAPYEQYF. CDR3 DNA: TGTGCCAGCATTGCAGAGGCCCCCTACGAGCAGTACTTC.

This rearrangement joins TRBV6-5 to TRBJ1-1; D possibly corresponds to TRBD1 (6 bases). The CDR3 is 14 amino acids. CDR1 is MNHEY, CDR2 SVGAGI, per germline. V lost 8 bases, J lost 3 bases, and 16 bases lay in between. The CDR3 coding sequence is TGTGCCAGCGCCTTGGGGGGGGGCCACACTGAAGCTTTCTTT. This sequence encodes CASALGGGHTEAFF.

This rearrangement joins TRBV6-1 to TRBJ1-5; a weak D match, TRBD1 (5 bases). This CDR3 spans 15 amino acids. Trimming pared 1 base from V and 4 bases from J, leaving 11 bases between. The V gene's germline CDR1 is MNHNS and CDR2 SASEGT. CDR3 coding DNA: TGTGCCAGCAGTGAAGTCAGGGCGGGGAATCAGCCCCAGCATTTT. Encoded protein: CASSEVRAGNQPQHF.

The chain has TRBV5-1 and TRBJ2-7; D uncertain. CDR3 length: 14 residues. V was trimmed by 1 base and J by 0 bases, leaving 8 bases between them. CDR1 is SGHRS and CDR2 is YFSETQ in the germline V gene. The CDR3 reads CASSLTVFSYEQYF. The CDR3 DNA follows: TGCGCCAGCAGCTTGACAGTCTTCTCCTACGAGCAGTACTTC.

V gene TRBV6-5 combines with J gene TRBJ1-3, with D possibly TRBD1 on 5 matching bases. The V end lost 3 bases, the J end lost 4 bases, and 10 bases lay between the germline ends. CDR3 length: 14 amino acids. The germline gives CDR1 MNHEY, CDR2 SVGAGI. CDR3 protein: CASSYGGNGNTIYF. As DNA, the CDR3 is TGTGCCAGCAGTTATGGGGGGAACGGAAACACCATATATTTT.

CDR3 nucleotide sequence: TGTGCCAGCAGTTTAAGGTCATTCAGTTATGGCTACACCTTC. The encoded protein is CASSLRSFSYGYTF. This chain uses TRBV28 with TRBJ1-2; no definite D call. The germline V gene encodes CDR1 MDHEN and CDR2 SYDVKM. The CDR3 is made up of 14 amino acids. V shed 2 bases and J shed 5 bases, with 12 bases lying between them.

The V gene is TRBV6-5, the J gene TRBJ1-1, with TRBD1 identical over 7 bases. Unmatched junction bases numbered 10, after V lost 7 bases and J lost 5 bases. CDR3 size: 14 residues. Germline V gives CDR1 MNHEY, CDR2 SVGAGI. The chain's CDR3 is CASKIQGDLTEAFF. DNA of the CDR3: TGTGCCAGCAAAATTCAGGGGGACCTGACTGAAGCTTTCTTT.

The V call is TRBV28, the J call TRBJ1-2; no clear D. Per germline, CDR1 MDHEN and CDR2 SYDVKM. The CDR3 totals 12 residues. The germline V and J ends were trimmed by 4 bases and 2 bases, with 5 bases remaining between them. CDR3 in amino acids: CASSSNNYGYTF. DNA for the CDR3: TGTGCCAGCAGTTCCAACAACTATGGCTACACCTTC.

The chain combines TRBV2 with TRBJ1-1; D call uncertain. In germline, CDR1 is SNHLY, CDR2 FYNNEI. The V end lost 3 bases, the J end lost 2 bases, and 10 bases lay between the germline ends. The CDR3 loop spans 14 amino acids. For the CDR3, the DNA is TGTGCCAGCAGTGATGGGCAGTCTAACACTGAAGCTTTCTTT. Its protein is CASSDGQSNTEAFF.

This sequence joins TRBV19 and TRBJ2-3, with TRBD2 identical over 14 bases. The CDR3 has 15 amino acids. In germline, CDR1 is LNHDA, CDR2 SQIVND (reference sequence). The J segment lost 4 bases and the V segment lost 6 bases, leaving 3 bases of the junction unmatched. CDR3: CASRETSGGADTQYF. CDR3 nucleotide sequence: TGTGCCAGTAGGGAGACTAGCGGGGGGGCAGATACGCAGTATTTT.

This chain joins TRBV7-2 and TRBJ1-2; no reliable D call. Germline loops: CDR1 SGHTA, CDR2 FQGNSA. The CDR3 runs to 12 residues. V lost 1 base to trimming and J lost 8 bases, with 8 bases between them. CDR3 sequence (DNA): TGTGCCAGCAGCTTAGAATTCGAGGGCTACACCTTC. Translated: CASSLEFEGYTF.